A selection of T cell receptor beta chains follows, all from one sample in a study of shared clonotypes between healthy human individuals. Using immunoSEQ multiplex PCR, the repertoire was profiled, and TCRdb retains in-frame clones only, with some absent. The sample holds about 2.2 million clones, just over 90% seen once. The sequencing sample was made of naive CD8+ T cells from PBMCs. These receptors were obtained from a man younger than 35 in good health. Some clones in this sample may be carry-over from other donors' samples. Each CDR3 is given with its conserved first and last residue. Fields, in order: clone size, V gene, J gene, D gene, CDR3 DNA, CDR3 protein. A D gene is named only where the DNA matches it firmly. A row's size may be missing; if present it is once, few, many or a size class.

-,TRBV6-5,TRBJ2-3,TRBD1,TGTGCCAGCAGTGACGAGGGGGCTCCAGATACGCAGTATTTT,CASSDEGAPDTQYF
-,TRBV7-2,TRBJ1-5,-,TGTGCCAGCAGCCCCCCGGGCGCCGGGCCCCAGCATTTT,CASSPPGAGPQHF
-,TRBV10-3,TRBJ1-1,TRBD1,TGTGCCACCGGACAGGCGATGAACACTGAAGCTTTCTTT,CATGQAMNTEAFF
-,TRBV19,TRBJ2-5,-,TGTGCCAGTAGTACCCGGGGGACAAAAGAGACCCAGTACTTC,CASSTRGTKETQYF
-,TRBV19,TRBJ1-2,TRBD1,TGTGCCAGTATCGGGGACAGGAGGGCCCTGGGGTATGGCTACACCTTC,CASIGDRRALGYGYTF
-,TRBV5-1,TRBJ1-1,TRBD1,TGCGCCAGCAGCCATGCCCCGACAGGGAGGACGGGGAACACTGAAGCTTTCTTT,CASSHAPTGRTGNTEAFF
-,TRBV4-1,TRBJ2-3,-,TGCGCCAGCAGCCAAGTAAGGGTGGGGACAGATACGCAGTATTTT,CASSQVRVGTDTQYF
-,TRBV19,TRBJ2-3,TRBD1,TGTGCCAGTAGTGTTCCTCCCGGGACAGGGAGAGATACGCAGTATTTT,CASSVPPGTGRDTQYF
-,TRBV9,TRBJ2-5,TRBD2,TGTGCCAGCAGCCTAACAAGCGGGACCGGTGAGACCCAGTACTTC,CASSLTSGTGETQYF
-,TRBV6-5,TRBJ2-7,-,TGTGCCAGCAGTTCCCGGGACGGGACCTACGAGCAGTACTTC,CASSSRDGTYEQYF
-,TRBV29-1,TRBJ1-1,-,TGCAGCGCTAGACCAGGGTGGATGAACACTGAAGCTTTCTTT,CSARPGWMNTEAFF
-,TRBV9,TRBJ2-1,TRBD2,TGTGCCAGCAGCGTAGTTTCGCCAGCGGGACCGAACCACAACAATGAGCAGTTCTTC,CASSVVSPAGPNHNNEQFF
-,TRBV7-9,TRBJ2-1,TRBD1,TGTGCCAGCAGCTTAGGGGACAGAGAAGACAATGAGCAGTTCTTC,CASSLGDREDNEQFF
-,TRBV27,TRBJ2-1,-,TGTGCCAGCAGTTTAATGGGGGGTCGGAGCTCCTACAATGAGCAGTTCTTC,CASSLMGGRSSYNEQFF
-,TRBV27,TRBJ2-7,-,TGTGCCAGCAGTTTATCGTACGGGCTGATCACCTACGAGCAGTACTTC,CASSLSYGLITYEQYF
once,TRBV4-3,TRBJ2-7,TRBD1,TGCGCCAGCGCCCTTCGGGACAGGCCCTACGAGCAGTACTTC,CASALRDRPYEQYF
-,TRBV29-1,TRBJ2-2,-,TGCAGCGTTGAAGAGGGGGGGGAGCTGTTTTTT,CSVEEGGELFF
-,TRBV27,TRBJ2-7,TRBD2,TGTGCCAGCAGTCCTATAAACCGACTAGCGGGAGTAAGCGACGAGCAGTACTTC,CASSPINRLAGVSDEQYF
-,TRBV7-9,TRBJ1-2,-,TGTGCCAGCAGCCAATACGGCAGCCACTATGGCTACACCTTC,CASSQYGSHYGYTF
once,TRBV19,TRBJ1-2,-,TGTGCCAGTAGGGAGGGATTAAACTATGGCTACACCTTC,CASREGLNYGYTF
-,TRBV9,TRBJ1-2,-,TGTGCCAGCAGCGAATCGGGCCTCGCTTCCTATGGCTACACCTTC,CASSESGLASYGYTF
-,TRBV6-1,TRBJ2-1,TRBD2,TGTGCCAGCAGTGAAGTTGTAGCGGGAGGGCCGAAGTTCTTC,CASSEVVAGGPKFF
-,TRBV27,TRBJ2-3,-,TGTGCCAGCAGCCAAGGACTTTTCTTTAGCACAGATACGCAGTATTTT,CASSQGLFFSTDTQYF
-,TRBV4-1,TRBJ2-7,-,TGCGCCAGCAAGGCCGCAAGGGGACTTTCCTACGAGCAGTACTTC,CASKAARGLSYEQYF
-,TRBV12-5,TRBJ2-2,-,TGTGCTAGTGGTTCCACAGGGTCCACCGGGGAGCTGTTTTTT,CASGSTGSTGELFF
-,TRBV29-1,TRBJ2-7,TRBD2,TGCAGCGTTGAGACTAGCGGGAGCTACGAGCAGTACTTC,CSVETSGSYEQYF
-,TRBV6-1,TRBJ2-5,TRBD1,TGTGCCAGCAGTGAACGGTGGACAGGGCAAGAGACCCAGTACTTC,CASSERWTGQETQYF
once,TRBV7-9,TRBJ1-4,-,TGTGCCAGCAGCCCGATTGAGGGGACTAATGAAAAACTGTTTTTT,CASSPIEGTNEKLFF
once,TRBV2,TRBJ2-2,-,TGTGCCAGCAGCCTCCAGGGACTCACCACCGGGGAGCTGTTTTTT,CASSLQGLTTGELFF
-,TRBV5-6,TRBJ2-3,-,TGTGCCAGCAGCTTCGGGGGAACGACAGATACGCAGTATTTT,CASSFGGTTDTQYF
-,TRBV5-8,TRBJ1-1,-,TGTGCCAGCAGCACCGGGACCATGTGGGAAGCTTTCTTT,CASSTGTMWEAFF
-,TRBV6-5,TRBJ2-3,TRBD2,TGTGCCAGCAGTTACCTAGCGGGGACTACAGATACGCAGTATTTT,CASSYLAGTTDTQYF
once,TRBV5-1,TRBJ2-7,-,TGCGCCAGCAGCTCCGGTGTGAGCTCCTACGAGCAGTACTTC,CASSSGVSSYEQYF
few,TRBV14,TRBJ1-2,-,TGTGCCAGCAGCCAAGAATGGAACTATGGCTACACCTTC,CASSQEWNYGYTF
-,TRBV7-9,TRBJ2-4,TRBD2,TGTGCCAGCAGCTTAGCGCCATACGGGACTAGCCCCTTACTGATTCAGTACTTC,CASSLAPYGTSPLLIQYF
-,TRBV7-3,TRBJ1-1,-,TGTGCCAGCAGCCCGGCCGGGTGGGGTCGTGGTGAAGCTTTCTTT,CASSPAGWGRGEAFF
few,TRBV6-6,TRBJ1-4,-,TGTGCCAGCAGTTTAGCGAGGGAAAAACTGTTTTTT,CASSLAREKLFF
-,TRBV28,TRBJ1-2,-,TGTGCCAGCAGTGAGGGTAACTATGGCTACACCTTC,CASSEGNYGYTF
-,TRBV5-6,TRBJ1-1,-,TGTGCCAGCAGCTTAATTGGGGGTTTTGCTGAAGCTTTCTTT,CASSLIGGFAEAFF
-,TRBV11-3,TRBJ2-3,TRBD1,TGTGCCAGCAGCCCTCCCGAGGGACAGGGGGCCGATACGCAGTATTTT,CASSPPEGQGADTQYF
-,TRBV27,TRBJ2-1,TRBD2,TGTGCCAGCAGTCCCTCCGGAGCGGGACGGTACAATGAGCAGTTCTTC,CASSPSGAGRYNEQFF
-,TRBV7-9,TRBJ1-2,-,TGTGCCAGCAGCTTTAAAGACAGACCGAACTATGGCTACACCTTC,CASSFKDRPNYGYTF
-,TRBV5-5,TRBJ2-7,TRBD2,TGTGCCAGCAGCTTAGGGCGGGAGTTAAGCTCCTACGAGCAGTACTTC,CASSLGRELSSYEQYF
-,TRBV4-1,TRBJ1-1,-,TGCGCCAGCAGCCAAGAGAAGGAGGTGAACACTGAAGCTTTCTTT,CASSQEKEVNTEAFF
once,TRBV9,TRBJ2-7,-,TGTGCCAGCAGCGTAGAGGGGCTCGAGCAGTACTTC,CASSVEGLEQYF
-,TRBV7-2,TRBJ2-7,-,TGTGCCAGCAGCTTAGCGACGGGACCCCTTTACGAGCAGTACTTC,CASSLATGPLYEQYF
-,TRBV7-9,TRBJ2-1,-,TGTGCCAGCAGCTTAGTTATCCGGCTTGGAAACAATGAGCAGTTCTTC,CASSLVIRLGNNEQFF
-,TRBV19,TRBJ2-4,-,TGTGCCAGTAGTATAACAATTATAGCCAAAAACATTCAGTACTTC,CASSITIIAKNIQYF
-,TRBV30,TRBJ2-2,-,TGTGCCTGGACCTCGGGGGCGGGGACGGGACGGGGCACCGGGGAGCTGTTTTTT,CAWTSGAGTGRGTGELFF